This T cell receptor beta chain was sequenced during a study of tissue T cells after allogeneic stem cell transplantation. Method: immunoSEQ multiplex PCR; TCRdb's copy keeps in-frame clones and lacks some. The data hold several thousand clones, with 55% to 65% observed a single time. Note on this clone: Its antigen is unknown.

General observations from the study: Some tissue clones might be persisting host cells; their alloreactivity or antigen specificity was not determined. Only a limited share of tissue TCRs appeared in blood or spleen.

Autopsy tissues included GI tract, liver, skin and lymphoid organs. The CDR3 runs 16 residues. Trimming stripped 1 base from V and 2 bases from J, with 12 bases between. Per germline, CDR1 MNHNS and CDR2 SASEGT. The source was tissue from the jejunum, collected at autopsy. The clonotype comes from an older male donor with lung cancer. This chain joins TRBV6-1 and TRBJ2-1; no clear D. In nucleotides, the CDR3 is TGTGCCAGCAGTGAAGAGGGCTTCACACCCTACAATGAGCAGTTCTTC. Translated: CASSEEGFTPYNEQFF.